This T cell receptor beta chain was retrieved from a study of T cells in Graves' hyperthyroidism and ophthalmopathy (dated by TCRdb to the late 2010s). For the study in its entirety: Peripheral blood was collected at initial diagnosis, before any treatment. TCR Vbeta CDR3 sequencing of 135 peripheral blood samples (fewer than 45 ophthalmopathy, 70 to 85 hyperthyroidism and roughly 17 progressor patients) is reported in the paper. To identify TCR V-J signatures that set the groups apart, the researchers used a discovery cohort of 100 patients, made up of under 45 with Graves' ophthalmopathy and 57 with stable Graves' hyperthyroidism. An independent validation cohort of about 20 hyperthyroidism patients and approximately 15 patients who later progressed to ophthalmopathy tested prospective prediction of ophthalmopathy. The approximately 90 discovery patients were divided at random into training and test sets in a 7:3 ratio. Following sampling, methimazole starting at 30 mg daily was given to hyperthyroidism patients, and high-dose intravenous methylprednisolone was given to ophthalmopathy patients. Thyroid tissue and blood T-cell repertoires from roughly 6 Graves' hyperthyroidism patients were also compared in the study.

CDR1 and CDR2 are drawn from the germline V gene (reference sequence): DFQATT, SNEGSKA. Compared with germline, V lacks 0 bases and J lacks 6 bases; bases without a gene match: 10. Taken from cysteine to phenylalanine, the CDR3 has 16 residues. This entry keeps only the CDR3 DNA: 48 bases, framed from base 1. This clonotype was seen many times. Its antigen remains undetermined. The sample holds no much larger clone one base away, and base qualities are not on file. A patient counted as having stable Graves' hyperthyroidism if no progression to ophthalmopathy occurred over 18 months of follow-up. Hyperthyroidism patients were newly diagnosed, had a disease duration of under 2 months, and were aged 18 to 65 years. Patients with uncontrolled infections, other autoimmune diseases, pregnancy or lactation were excluded. Diagnoses were established on the basis of clinical symptoms, serum thyroxine and TRAb, thyroid ultrasound, and orbital computed tomography. Ficoll-Paque density gradient centrifugation was used to isolate PBMCs from under 11 ml of fresh peripheral blood. Trizol reagent was used to extract total RNA, and RNA quality was then checked on an Agilent 2100 Bioanalyzer.

The TCR beta CDR3 regions were amplified from RNA transcripts. The TCR CDR3 was subjected to a first round of RT-PCR using the HTBI primer set and the Qiagen OneStep RT-PCR kit. A second multiplex PCR round built the libraries, followed by size selection and purification. Sequencing of the libraries was done on an Illumina HiSeq2000 using paired-end 100 bp reads. The study's own analysis went as follows. Raw data were processed with SOAPnuke, discarding reads with adapters, uncalled bases, mean Phred below 15, or no exact constant-primer or identifier match. High-quality paired reads were merged with COPE v1.2.5, and unique nucleotide sequences were defined as clonotypes. MiTCR v1.1 was used to align clonotypes to the IMGT TRBV, TRBD and TRBJ reference segments. The analysis included only V-J combinations with a frequency above 0.0001, which together covered 98% to 99.2% of the repertoires. A TCS score was defined as the ratio of F50 (clonal expansion) to E x V (chaos), with BLOSUM62-based TCRdist applied between CDR3 peptides within each V-J. Welch's t-statistics and random forest reduced roughly 500 V-J features to 13, which were used in a naive Bayes classifier (R e1071). TCRdb applied fastp at Q25 and MiXCR to the public reads, then kept only in-frame beta chains. Each entry is one CDR3 protein sequence, shown with its most common DNA and genes. What appears here as the V and J calls and clone size reflects TCRdb's work, not the paper's. The table for this sample lists under 350,000 distinct CDR3 sequences; approximately 15% of them were counted only once. The ten largest make up approximately 7.9% of the sample.

General findings and caveats noted by the study authors: In validation, the model predicted progression to ophthalmopathy a median of about 5.9 months before onset, with about 71% sensitivity and about 72% specificity. Most expanded thyroid clonotypes (frequency above 0.001) were also detected in blood, suggesting blood repertoires may reflect thyroid immune responses. No statistical method was used to set the sample size in advance, and investigators knew the group allocation. Ophthalmopathy was separated from stable hyperthyroidism by a 13 V-J signature model, with around 90% sensitivity and around 81% specificity obtained in cross-validation and 80%/75% obtained in testing.

The clonotype originates from a woman in her 40s with Graves' hyperthyroidism. The chain joins TRBV20-1 to TRBJ2-3; 9 central bases correspond to TRBD2. Material for sequencing was blood. The CDR3 protein is CSARDGAGGPLDTQYF. The sequenced DNA: TGCAGTGCTAGAGATGGGGCGGGAGGGCCGTTGGATACGCAGTATTTT.